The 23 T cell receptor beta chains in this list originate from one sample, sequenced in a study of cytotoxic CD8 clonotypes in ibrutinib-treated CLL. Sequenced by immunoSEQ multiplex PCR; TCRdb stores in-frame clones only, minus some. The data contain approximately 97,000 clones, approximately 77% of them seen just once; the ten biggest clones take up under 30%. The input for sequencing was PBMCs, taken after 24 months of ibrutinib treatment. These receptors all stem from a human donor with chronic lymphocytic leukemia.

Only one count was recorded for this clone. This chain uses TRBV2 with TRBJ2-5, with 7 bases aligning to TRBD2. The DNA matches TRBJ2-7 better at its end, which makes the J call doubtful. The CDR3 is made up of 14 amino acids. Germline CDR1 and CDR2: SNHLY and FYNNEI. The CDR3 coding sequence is TGTGCCAGCAGTGAATCGACTAGCAACTACGAGCAGTACTTC. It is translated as CASSESTSNYEQYF.

The CDR3 reads CASSLEGQGSQPQHF. In DNA, the CDR3 is TGCGCCAGCAGCTTGGAGGGACAGGGTTCACAGCCCCAGCATTTT. The rearrangement uses TRBV5-1 and TRBJ1-5, with TRBD1 matching over 9 bases. The CDR3 runs to 15 residues. V trimming: 0 bases; J trimming: 7 bases; junction bases outside the gene matches: 5. Germline V lookup: CDR1 SGHRS, CDR2 YFSETQ.

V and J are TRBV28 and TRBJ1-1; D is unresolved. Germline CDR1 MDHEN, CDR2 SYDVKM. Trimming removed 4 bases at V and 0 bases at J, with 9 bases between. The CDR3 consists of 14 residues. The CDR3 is CASSSSLMNTEAFF. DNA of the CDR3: TGTGCCAGCAGTTCCTCGTTGATGAACACTGAAGCTTTCTTT.

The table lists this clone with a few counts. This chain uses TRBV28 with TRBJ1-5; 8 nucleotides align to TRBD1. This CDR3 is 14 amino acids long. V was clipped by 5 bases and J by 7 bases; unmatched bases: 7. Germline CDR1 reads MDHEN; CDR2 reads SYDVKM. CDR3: CASSALTGVQPQHF. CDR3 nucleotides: TGTGCCAGCAGTGCTCTGACAGGGGTACAGCCCCAGCATTTT.

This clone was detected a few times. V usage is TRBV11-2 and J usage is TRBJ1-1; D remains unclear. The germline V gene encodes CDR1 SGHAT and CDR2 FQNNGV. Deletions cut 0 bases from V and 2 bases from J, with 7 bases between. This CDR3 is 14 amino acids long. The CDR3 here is CASSLDPGNTEAFF. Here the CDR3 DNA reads TGTGCCAGCAGCTTAGATCCCGGTAACACTGAAGCTTTCTTT.

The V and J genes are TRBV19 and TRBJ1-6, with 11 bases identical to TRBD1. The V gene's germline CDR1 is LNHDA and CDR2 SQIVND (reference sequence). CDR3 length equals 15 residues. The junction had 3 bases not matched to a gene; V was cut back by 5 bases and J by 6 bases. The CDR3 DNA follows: TGTGCCAGTAGTCGGACAGGGGGCTTTAATTCACCCCTCCACTTT. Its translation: CASSRTGGFNSPLHF.

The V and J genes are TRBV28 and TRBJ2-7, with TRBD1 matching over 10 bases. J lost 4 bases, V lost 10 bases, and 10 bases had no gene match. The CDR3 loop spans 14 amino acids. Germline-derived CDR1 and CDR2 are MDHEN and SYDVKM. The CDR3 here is CAITRDRGNYEQYF. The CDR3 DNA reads TGTGCCATCACACGGGACAGGGGAAATTACGAGCAGTACTTC.

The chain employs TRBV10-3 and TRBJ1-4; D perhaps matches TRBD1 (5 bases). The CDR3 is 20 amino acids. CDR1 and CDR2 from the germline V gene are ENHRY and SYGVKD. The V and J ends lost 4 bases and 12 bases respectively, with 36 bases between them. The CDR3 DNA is TGTGCCATCAGTGTATCCCCGCCGGGCCCCGGGACGAAATTCCCTGGGCAACTGTTTTTT. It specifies CAISVSPPGPGTKFPGQLFF.

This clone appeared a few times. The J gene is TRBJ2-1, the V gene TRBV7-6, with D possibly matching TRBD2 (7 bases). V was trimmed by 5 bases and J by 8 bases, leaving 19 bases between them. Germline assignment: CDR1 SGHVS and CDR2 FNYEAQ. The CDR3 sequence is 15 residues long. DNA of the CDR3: TGTGCCAGCAGCCTTACAGGGATAGCGGGCTATGAGCAGTTCTTC. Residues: CASSLTGIAGYEQFF. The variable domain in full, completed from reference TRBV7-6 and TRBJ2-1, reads GAGVSQSPRYKVTKRGQDVALRCDPISGHVSLYWYRQALGQGPEFLTYFNYEAQQDKSGLPNDRFSAERPEGSISTLTIQRTEQRDSAMYRCASSLTGIAGYEQFFGPGTRLTVL.

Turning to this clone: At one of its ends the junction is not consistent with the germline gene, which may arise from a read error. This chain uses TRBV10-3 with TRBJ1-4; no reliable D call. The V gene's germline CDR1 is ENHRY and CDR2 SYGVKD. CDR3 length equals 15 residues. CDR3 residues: CASSELEGANEKLFF. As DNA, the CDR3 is TGTGCCAGCAGTGAATTAGAGGGTGCTAATGAAAAACTGTTTTTT.

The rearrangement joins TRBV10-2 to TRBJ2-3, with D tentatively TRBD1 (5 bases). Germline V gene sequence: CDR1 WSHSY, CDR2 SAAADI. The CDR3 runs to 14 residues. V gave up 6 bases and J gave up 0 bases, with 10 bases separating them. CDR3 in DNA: TGCGCCAGCAGACAGGAAGAAAGCACAGATACGCAGTATTTT. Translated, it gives CASRQEESTDTQYF.

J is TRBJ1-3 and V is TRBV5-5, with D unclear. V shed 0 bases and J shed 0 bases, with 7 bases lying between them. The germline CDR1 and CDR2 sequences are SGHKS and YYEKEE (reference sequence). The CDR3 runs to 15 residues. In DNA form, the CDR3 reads TGTGCCAGCAGCTTGGGGGGATACTCTGGAAACACCATATATTTT. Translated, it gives CASSLGGYSGNTIYF.

The CDR3 region is CASSSREAGMNTEAFF. As DNA, the CDR3 is TGTGCCAGCAGCTCCCGGGAGGCAGGTATGAACACTGAAGCTTTCTTT. The chain has TRBV7-9 and TRBJ1-1; D uncertain. V was trimmed by 4 bases and J by 0 bases, leaving 15 bases between them. The CDR3 consists of 16 residues. Germline V gene sequence: CDR1 SEHNR, CDR2 FQNEAQ (reference sequence).

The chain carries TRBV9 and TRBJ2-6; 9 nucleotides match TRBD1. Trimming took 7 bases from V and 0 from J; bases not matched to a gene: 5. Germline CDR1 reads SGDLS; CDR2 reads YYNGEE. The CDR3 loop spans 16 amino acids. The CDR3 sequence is CASGDRVLSGANVLTF. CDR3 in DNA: TGTGCCAGCGGGGACAGGGTCCTCTCTGGGGCCAACGTCCTGACTTTC.

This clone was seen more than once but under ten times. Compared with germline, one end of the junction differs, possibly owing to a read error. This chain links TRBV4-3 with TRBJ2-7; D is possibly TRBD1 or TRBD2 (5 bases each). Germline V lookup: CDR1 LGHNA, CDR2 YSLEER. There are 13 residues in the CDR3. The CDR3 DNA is TGCGCCAGCAGCCGAGTCCCAGGGACCTCCCGGTCCTTC. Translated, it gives CASSRVPGTSRSF.

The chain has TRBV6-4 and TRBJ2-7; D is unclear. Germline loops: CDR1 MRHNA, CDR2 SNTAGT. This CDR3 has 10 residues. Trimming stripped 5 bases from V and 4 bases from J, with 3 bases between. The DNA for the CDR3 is TGTGCCAGCAGTCCGTACGAGCAGTACTTC. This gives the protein CASSPYEQYF.

CDR3 in amino acids: CASSYSPTGSYEQYF. The CDR3 nucleotides read TGTGCCAGCAGTTACTCCCCCACAGGGTCCTACGAGCAGTACTTC. The chain is built from TRBV6-5 and TRBJ2-7, with D possibly TRBD1 on 6 matching bases. This CDR3 is built from 15 residues. V lost 0 bases, J lost 1 base, and 10 bases lay in between. Germline CDR1 and CDR2: MNHEY and SVGAGI.

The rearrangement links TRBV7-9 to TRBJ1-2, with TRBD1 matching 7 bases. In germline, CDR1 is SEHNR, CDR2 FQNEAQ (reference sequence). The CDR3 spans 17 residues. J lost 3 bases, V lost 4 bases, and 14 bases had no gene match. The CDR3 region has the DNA TGTGCCAGCAGCTACCCACGACAGGGCCCATATGACTATGGCTACACCTTC. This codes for CASSYPRQGPYDYGYTF.

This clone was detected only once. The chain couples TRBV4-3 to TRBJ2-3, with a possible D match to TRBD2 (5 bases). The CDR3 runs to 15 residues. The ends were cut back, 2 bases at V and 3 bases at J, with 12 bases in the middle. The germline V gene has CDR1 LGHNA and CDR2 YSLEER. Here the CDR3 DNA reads TGCGCCAGCAGCCAAAATTCGGGGTGGACAGATACGCAGTATTTT. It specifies CASSQNSGWTDTQYF.

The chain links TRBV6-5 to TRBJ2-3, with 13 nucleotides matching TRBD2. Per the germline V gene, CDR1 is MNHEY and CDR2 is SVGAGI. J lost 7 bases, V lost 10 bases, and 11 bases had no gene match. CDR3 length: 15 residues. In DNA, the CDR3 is TGTGCCACCTCAAAGACTAGCGGGAGGACGAATACGCAGTATTTT. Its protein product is CATSKTSGRTNTQYF.

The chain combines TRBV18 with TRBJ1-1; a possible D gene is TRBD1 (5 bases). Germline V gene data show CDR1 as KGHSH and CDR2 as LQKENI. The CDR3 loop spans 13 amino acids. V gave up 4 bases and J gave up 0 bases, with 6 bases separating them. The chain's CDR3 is CASSQGMNTEAFF. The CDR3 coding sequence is TGTGCCAGCTCACAGGGGATGAACACTGAAGCTTTCTTT.

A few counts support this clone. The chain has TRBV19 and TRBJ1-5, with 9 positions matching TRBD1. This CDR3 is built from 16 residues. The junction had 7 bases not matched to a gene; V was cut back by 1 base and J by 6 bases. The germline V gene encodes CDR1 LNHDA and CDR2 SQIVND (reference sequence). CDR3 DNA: TGTGCCAGTAGTATAGTTAAGGGGACAGGGAGTCAGCCCCAGCATTTT. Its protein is CASSIVKGTGSQPQHF. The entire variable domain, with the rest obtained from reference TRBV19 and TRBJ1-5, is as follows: DGGITQSPKYLFRKEGQNVTLSCEQNLNHDAMYWYRQDPGQGLRLIYYSQIVNDFQKGDIAEGYSVSREKKESFPLTVTSAQKNPTAFYLCASSIVKGTGSQPQHFGDGTRLSIL.

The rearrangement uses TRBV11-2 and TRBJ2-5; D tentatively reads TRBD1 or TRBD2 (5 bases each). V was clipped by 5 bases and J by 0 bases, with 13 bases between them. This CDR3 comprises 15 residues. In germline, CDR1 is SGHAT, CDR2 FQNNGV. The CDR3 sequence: CASSPTWGYQETQYF. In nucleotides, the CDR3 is TGTGCCAGCAGCCCTACCTGGGGGTACCAAGAGACCCAGTACTTC. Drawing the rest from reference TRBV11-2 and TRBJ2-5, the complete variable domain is EAGVAQSPRYKIIEKRQSVAFWCNPISGHATLYWYQQILGQGPKLLIQFQNNGVVDDSQLPKDRFSAERLKGVDSTLKIQPAKLEDSAVYLCASSPTWGYQETQYFGPGTRLLVL.